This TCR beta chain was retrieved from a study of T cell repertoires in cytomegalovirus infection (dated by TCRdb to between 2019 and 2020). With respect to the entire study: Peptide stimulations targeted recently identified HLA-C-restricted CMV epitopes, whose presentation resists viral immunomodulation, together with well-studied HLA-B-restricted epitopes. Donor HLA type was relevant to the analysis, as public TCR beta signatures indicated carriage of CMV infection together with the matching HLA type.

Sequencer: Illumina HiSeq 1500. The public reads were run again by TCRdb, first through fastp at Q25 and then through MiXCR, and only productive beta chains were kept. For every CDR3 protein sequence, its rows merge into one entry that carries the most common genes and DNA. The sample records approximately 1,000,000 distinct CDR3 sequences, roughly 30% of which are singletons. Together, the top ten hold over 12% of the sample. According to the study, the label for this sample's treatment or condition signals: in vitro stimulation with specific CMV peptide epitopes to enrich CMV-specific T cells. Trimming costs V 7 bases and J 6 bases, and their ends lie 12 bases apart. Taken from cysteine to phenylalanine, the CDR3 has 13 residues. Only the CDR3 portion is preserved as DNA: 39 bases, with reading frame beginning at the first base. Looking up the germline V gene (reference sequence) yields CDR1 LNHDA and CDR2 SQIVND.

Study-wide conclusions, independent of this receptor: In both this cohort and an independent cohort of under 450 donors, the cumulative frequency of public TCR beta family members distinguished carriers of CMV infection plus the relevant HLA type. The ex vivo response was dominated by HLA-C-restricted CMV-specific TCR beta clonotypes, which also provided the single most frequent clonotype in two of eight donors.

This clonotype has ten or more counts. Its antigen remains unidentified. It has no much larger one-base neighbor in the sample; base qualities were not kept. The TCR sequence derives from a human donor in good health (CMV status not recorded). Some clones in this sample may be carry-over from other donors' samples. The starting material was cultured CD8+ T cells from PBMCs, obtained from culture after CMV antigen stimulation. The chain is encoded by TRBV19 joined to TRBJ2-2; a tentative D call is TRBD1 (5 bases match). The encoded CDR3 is CASTPRGSGELFF. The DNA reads TGTGCCAGTACCCCAAGGGGCTCCGGGGAGCTGTTTTTT.